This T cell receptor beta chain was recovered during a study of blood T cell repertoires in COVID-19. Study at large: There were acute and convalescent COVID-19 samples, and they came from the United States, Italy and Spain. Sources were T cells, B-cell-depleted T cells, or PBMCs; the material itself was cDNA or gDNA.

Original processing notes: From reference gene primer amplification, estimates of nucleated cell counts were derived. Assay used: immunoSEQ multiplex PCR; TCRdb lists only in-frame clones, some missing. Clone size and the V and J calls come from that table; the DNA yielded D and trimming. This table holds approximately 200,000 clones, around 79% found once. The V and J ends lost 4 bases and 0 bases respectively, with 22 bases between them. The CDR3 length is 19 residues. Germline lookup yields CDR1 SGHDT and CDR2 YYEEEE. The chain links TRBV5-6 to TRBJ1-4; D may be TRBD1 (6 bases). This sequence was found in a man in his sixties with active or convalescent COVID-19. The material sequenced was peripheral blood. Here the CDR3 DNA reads TGTGCCAGCAGCCCTACTTTGACAGGACCCGCTGCAACTAATGAAAAACTGTTTTTT. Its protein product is CASSPTLTGPAATNEKLFF.